The 25 T cell receptor beta chains listed next were all sequenced from one sample in a study of identical twins. MiXCR was run by TCRdb on the 5' RACE reads, yielding one entry per CDR3 protein. The repertoire holds roughly 690,000 distinct CDR3 sequences, with 6.1% as singletons. Source material: naive T cells sorted from blood. The receptors derive from a man younger than 35 in good health.

Many counts were recorded for this clonotype. This chain links TRBV7-7 with TRBJ2-5; TRBD1 is a possible D gene (6 bases). The length of the CDR3 is 13 residues. V was cut by 5 bases and J by 3 bases, with 10 bases left in between. Germline lookup yields CDR1 SSHAT and CDR2 FNYEAQ (reference sequence). The CDR3 here is CASSKRTEETQYF. The CDR3 coding sequence is TGTGCCAGCAGCAAAAGGACAGAAGAGACCCAGTACTTC.

This clonotype was seen at least ten times. This chain links TRBV24-1 with TRBJ2-1; D gene unclear. This CDR3 is 13 amino acids long. The germline V and J ends were trimmed by 3 bases and 11 bases, with 13 bases remaining between them. The germline V gene has CDR1 KGHDR and CDR2 SFDVKD. CDR3 loop: CATSDRNLQKQFF. CDR3 sequence (DNA): TGTGCCACCAGTGATCGCAACTTGCAGAAGCAGTTCTTC.

V and J are TRBV18 and TRBJ2-3; D not resolved. Deletions cut 2 bases from V and 5 bases from J, with 8 bases between. The CDR3 is made up of 13 amino acids. The germline CDR1 and CDR2 sequences are KGHSH and LQKENI. CDR3 loop: CASSPNRGDTQYF. The CDR3 DNA is TGTGCCAGCTCACCAAATCGTGGAGATACGCAGTATTTT. The complete variable domain, with remaining parts taken from reference TRBV18 and TRBJ2-3, reads NAGVMQNPRHLVRRRGQEARLRCSPMKGHSHVYWYRQLPEEGLKFMVYLQKENIIDESGMPKERFSAEFPKEGPSILRIQQVVRGDSAAYFCASSPNRGDTQYFGPGTRLTVL.

This clonotype was counted ten times or more. The chain links TRBV20-1 to TRBJ1-5; D not resolved. Germline CDR1 reads DFQATT; CDR2 reads SNEGSKA (reference sequence). Trimming removed 5 bases from V and 1 base from J, with 6 bases in between. The CDR3 is made up of 12 amino acids. CDR3 nucleotide sequence: TGCAGTGCTCCCGACAGCAATCAGCCCCAGCATTTT. Protein: CSAPDSNQPQHF.

Only a few counts were recorded for this clonotype. This chain links TRBV7-3 with TRBJ2-1, with TRBD1 as a possible D gene (6 bases). The CDR3 covers 14 residues. Deletions cut 4 bases from V and 5 bases from J, with 12 bases between. CDR1 SGHTA and CDR2 FQGTGA come from the germline V gene. CDR3: CASSWQGRDNEQFF. The CDR3, as DNA: TGTGCCAGCAGCTGGCAGGGGCGAGACAATGAGCAGTTCTTC. The variable domain in full, with the rest retrieved from reference TRBV7-3 and TRBJ2-1, is GAGVSQTPSNKVTEKGKYVELRCDPISGHTALYWYRQSLGQGPEFLIYFQGTGAADDSGLPNDRFFAVRPEGSVSTLKIQRTERGDSAVYLCASSWQGRDNEQFFGPGTRLTVL.

Here the CDR3 reads CASRPDEWGRNYGYTF. The CDR3 coding sequence is TGTGCCAGCAGACCCGATGAATGGGGCCGAAACTATGGCTACACCTTC. The rearrangement uses TRBV6-1 and TRBJ1-2; the D gene is possibly TRBD1 (5 bases). Germline V lookup: CDR1 MNHNS, CDR2 SASEGT. The CDR3 runs 16 residues. Trimming shortened V by 6 bases and J by 2 bases, and 19 bases separated the two germline ends.

The chain recombines TRBV18 with TRBJ2-1; D perhaps matches TRBD1 (5 bases). The CDR3 has 16 amino acids. CDR1 is KGHSH and CDR2 is LQKENI in the germline V gene. Trimming removed 6 bases from V and 4 bases from J, with 19 bases in between. The CDR3 here is CASSPLGVTAYNEQFF. CDR3 DNA: TGTGCCAGCTCCCCCCTTGGTGTGACAGCATACAATGAGCAGTTCTTC. Full variable domain (missing parts from reference TRBV18 and TRBJ2-1): NAGVMQNPRHLVRRRGQEARLRCSPMKGHSHVYWYRQLPEEGLKFMVYLQKENIIDESGMPKERFSAEFPKEGPSILRIQQVVRGDSAAYFCASSPLGVTAYNEQFFGPGTRLTVL.

This clonotype came up many times. V gene TRBV29-1 combines with J gene TRBJ2-1, with 12 bases aligning to TRBD2. The CDR3 sequence is 14 residues long. The V segment lost 6 bases and the J segment 7 bases; nucleotides outside the gene matches: 7. The germline gives CDR1 SQVTM, CDR2 ANQGSEA. CDR3 in DNA: TGCAGCGTAGAGACTAGCGGGAGTTATAATGAGCAGTTCTTC. Its translation is CSVETSGSYNEQFF.

This clonotype was seen ten or more times. J is TRBJ2-2 and V is TRBV4-1; no firm D call. The length of the CDR3 is 15 residues. Germline V CDR1 and CDR2: MGHRA, YSYEKL. Trimming stripped 3 bases from V and 0 bases from J, with 8 bases between. The CDR3: CASSQDPTNTGELFF. The CDR3, as DNA: TGCGCCAGCAGCCAGGACCCCACGAACACCGGGGAGCTGTTTTTT.

Only a few counts were recorded for this clonotype. The chain couples TRBV15 to TRBJ2-3, with TRBD2 matching over 11 bases. The CDR3 length is 18 residues. J lost 4 bases, V lost 5 bases, and 14 bases had no gene match. CDR1 and CDR2 (germline): LNHNV, YYDKDF (reference sequence). CDR3 DNA: TGTGCCACCAGCGCGAATAGACTAGCGGGAAATCTCCCAGATACGCAGTATTTT. It translates to CATSANRLAGNLPDTQYF.

This clonotype was seen at least ten times. V gene TRBV14 combines with J gene TRBJ2-2; D might be TRBD1 (6 bases). The V gene lost 3 bases and the J gene lost 7 bases, with 9 bases spanning the gap. CDR3 size: 13 residues. In germline, CDR1 is SGHDN, CDR2 FVKESK. The CDR3 DNA is TGTGCCAGCAGCCAGGGGACACTCGGGGAGCTGTTTTTT. Protein sequence: CASSQGTLGELFF.

This clonotype has only a few counts. The V call is TRBV5-1, the J call TRBJ2-1, with TRBD2 matching 7 bases. After removal of 0 bases from V and 4 bases from J, the junction contained 10 bases not matched to a gene. The germline V gene has CDR1 SGHRS and CDR2 YFSETQ. CDR3 length: 17 residues. In DNA form, the CDR3 reads TGCGCCAGCAGCTTGGAAAGTAGCGGGTCTATTTACAATGAGCAGTTCTTC. This sequence encodes CASSLESSGSIYNEQFF.

This clonotype was counted between two and nine times. V and J are TRBV6-2 or TRBV6-3 and TRBJ2-7; 8 nucleotides line up with TRBD2. The CDR3 has 15 residues. CDR1 is MNHEY and CDR2 is SVGEGT in the germline V gene. Trimming took 6 bases from V and 0 from J; bases not matched to a gene: 7. CDR3: CASRSQSGGSYEQYF. CDR3 in DNA: TGTGCCAGCAGGTCCCAGAGCGGGGGCTCCTACGAGCAGTACTTC.

This chain uses TRBV5-1 with TRBJ2-2, with D unresolved. Looked up from germline, CDR1 is SGHRS and CDR2 is YFSETQ. Trimming cost V 0 bases and J 2 bases, with 11 bases left between them. The CDR3 totals 16 residues. The CDR3 sequence: CASSLASSLNTGELFF. The CDR3 DNA reads TGCGCCAGCAGCTTGGCCTCTTCCCTTAACACCGGGGAGCTGTTTTTT.

This clonotype was recorded many times. The V call is TRBV29-1, the J call TRBJ2-7; D remains unclear. The CDR3 has 11 amino acids. V shed 3 bases and J shed 4 bases, with 7 bases lying between them. Germline V gene sequence: CDR1 SQVTM, CDR2 ANQGSEA. The CDR3 bases are TGCAGCGTTGACGACGCTTACGAGCAGTACTTC. The encoded protein is CSVDDAYEQYF.

This clonotype was recorded many times. The chain employs TRBV20-1 and TRBJ2-7; a weak D match, TRBD2 (5 bases). This CDR3 region has 10 residues. CDR1 and CDR2 (germline): DFQATT, SNEGSKA (reference sequence). The germline V and J ends were trimmed by 6 bases and 2 bases, with 5 bases remaining between them. In DNA form, the CDR3 reads TGCAGTGCCGGGACCTACGAGCAGTACGTC. It specifies CSAGTYEQYV.

In its sample, this clonotype was seen many times. The gene calls are TRBV7-9 and TRBJ2-7; perhaps TRBD1 as D (6 bases). V lost 10 bases, J lost 4 bases, and 17 bases lay in between. Germline V gives CDR1 SEHNR, CDR2 FQNEAQ (reference sequence). This CDR3 has 13 residues. CDR3 sequence reads: CAIRQEIPYEQYF. In DNA, the CDR3 is TGTGCCATCCGACAGGAAATCCCTTACGAGCAGTACTTC.

This clonotype has more than one count but fewer than ten. The chain carries TRBV7-9 and TRBJ2-1; 7 nucleotides line up with TRBD2. Germline CDR1 SEHNR, CDR2 FQNEAQ (reference sequence). The V and J ends lost 3 bases and 9 bases, in that order; junction bases with no gene match: 14. This CDR3 has 16 amino acids. The CDR3 nucleotides read TGTGCCAGCAGCTTTAGTCGCGGGAGATTAAATGGTGAGCAGTTCTTC. Translated, it gives CASSFSRGRLNGEQFF.

In its sample, this clonotype was seen many times. The chain has TRBV6-1 and TRBJ1-1, with 7 bases aligning to TRBD1. The CDR3 length is 15 residues. The germline CDR1 and CDR2 sequences are MNHNS and SASEGT. After removal of 6 bases from V and 3 bases from J, the junction contained 10 bases not matched to a gene. CDR3 in DNA: TGTGCCAGCAGGGAGCCTCGGGACAGACACACTGAAGCTTTCTTT. It encodes CASREPRDRHTEAFF.

The V gene is TRBV19, the J gene TRBJ2-4; D gene ambiguous. The germline V gene has CDR1 LNHDA and CDR2 SQIVND (reference sequence). Trimming cost V 6 bases and J 6 bases, with 12 bases left between them. The CDR3 consists of 13 residues. CDR3 in amino acids: CASRGRQINIQYF. CDR3 nucleotide sequence: TGTGCCAGTAGGGGCCGGCAGATAAACATTCAGTACTTC.

Many counts were recorded for this clonotype. The CDR3 DNA follows: TGCGCCAGCGCCGACTATTACAATGAGCAGTTCTTC. Translating it yields CASADYYNEQFF. The V call is TRBV5-1, the J call TRBJ2-1; weak D call: TRBD2 (5 bases). CDR3 length: 12 residues. The germline CDR1 and CDR2 sequences are SGHRS and YFSETQ. Trimming left V 7 bases short and J 4 bases short, with 9 bases between. Drawing the rest from reference TRBV5-1 and TRBJ2-1, the complete variable domain is KAGVTQTPRYLIKTRGQQVTLSCSPISGHRSVSWYQQTPGQGLQFLFEYFSETQRNKGNFPGRFSGRQFSNSRSEMNVSTLELGDSALYLCASADYYNEQFFGPGTRLTVL.

In this sample, this clonotype turned up many times. The chain has TRBV20-1 and TRBJ2-7, with 8 bases lining up with TRBD2. Germline lookup yields CDR1 DFQATT and CDR2 SNEGSKA (reference sequence). The CDR3 totals 14 residues. The ends lost 2 bases at V and 4 bases at J; junction bases unmatched: 7. Here the CDR3 reads CSARLREAIYEQYF. The CDR3 nucleotides are TGCAGTGCTAGATTGCGGGAGGCGATTTACGAGCAGTACTTC.

This clonotype has a count of ten or more. The chain employs TRBV4-3 and TRBJ2-1, with 9 bases identical to TRBD1. This CDR3 has 17 residues. The trim removed 0 bases at V and 3 bases at J, leaving 6 bases unmatched. Germline lookup yields CDR1 LGHNA and CDR2 YSLEER. CDR3: CASSQDQGQGYYNEQFF. DNA for the CDR3: TGCGCCAGCAGCCAAGATCAGGGACAGGGCTACTACAATGAGCAGTTCTTC.

In this sample, this clonotype turned up many times. V gene TRBV27 combines with J gene TRBJ2-1; TRBD2 matches at 8 bases. J lost 6 bases, V lost 8 bases, and 12 bases had no gene match. The CDR3 runs 15 residues. The germline V gene has CDR1 MNHEY and CDR2 SMNVEV (reference sequence). The CDR3, as DNA: TGTGCCAGCTTGTCGGTCCCGAGCGGGAGCAATGAGCAGTTCTTC. Translation gives CASLSVPSGSNEQFF.

This clonotype was counted at least ten times. This chain connects TRBV4-2 to TRBJ1-5, with a tentative D call TRBD1 (5 bases). Trimming left V 0 bases short and J 5 bases short, with 17 bases between. Germline CDR1 LGHNA, CDR2 YNFKEQ. The CDR3 totals 17 residues. The CDR3 here is CASSQEVPRAEHQPQHF. The CDR3 coding sequence is TGTGCCAGCAGCCAAGAGGTCCCCAGGGCGGAACATCAGCCCCAGCATTTT.